The 23 T cell receptor beta chains listed next were all sequenced from one sample in a study of blood T cell repertoires in COVID-19. Here immunoSEQ multiplex PCR was the method, and the copy in TCRdb shows in-frame clones only, minus some. The table records about 84,000 clones, about 83% of them present only once. Sequenced: peripheral blood. The receptors stem from a woman of 80 years or more with acute or convalescent COVID-19.

The chain is built from TRBV7-2 and TRBJ1-1, with D maybe TRBD1 (5 bases). Germline loops: CDR1 SGHTA, CDR2 FQGNSA. This CDR3 has 16 amino acids. Between the trimmed V and J ends, which lost 0 bases and 5 bases, there was a span of 16 bases. The chain's CDR3 is CASSLALVSGRTEAFF. DNA for the CDR3: TGTGCCAGCAGCTTAGCGCTGGTGTCAGGGCGGACTGAAGCTTTCTTT.

This chain connects TRBV7-6 to TRBJ2-1; 8 bases agree with TRBD2. V dropped 5 bases and J dropped 6; count of bases not matched to a gene: 6. Germline loops: CDR1 SGHVS, CDR2 FNYEAQ. The CDR3 loop spans 14 amino acids. CDR3 nucleotides: TGTGCCAGCAGCATTAGCGGGACCGGCAATGAGCAGTTCTTC. It specifies CASSISGTGNEQFF.

This clone has a single count. This sequence joins TRBV5-1 and TRBJ2-5; D gene unclear. Germline values: CDR1 SGHRS, CDR2 YFSETQ. This CDR3 is built from 14 residues. The V gene lost 5 bases and the J gene lost 3 bases, with 14 bases spanning the gap. CDR3 region: CASRAGANEETQYF. The CDR3 coding sequence is TGCGCCAGCAGGGCCGGAGCTAACGAAGAGACCCAGTACTTC.

V gene TRBV10-3 combines with J gene TRBJ2-1, with TRBD1 matching over 10 bases. Trimming at V came to 4 bases and at J to 8 bases, leaving 8 bases not matched to a gene. CDR3 length: 15 amino acids. CDR1 is ENHRY and CDR2 is SYGVKD in the germline V gene. CDR3 residues: CAISAGDRGKDEQFF. As DNA, the CDR3 is TGTGCCATCAGTGCGGGGGACAGGGGAAAGGATGAGCAGTTCTTC.

This chain uses TRBV9 with TRBJ2-5; 13 bases match TRBD2. The CDR3 runs 16 residues. The J segment lost 4 bases and the V segment lost 4 bases, leaving 7 bases of the junction unmatched. Germline V gene sequence: CDR1 SGDLS, CDR2 YYNGEE. The CDR3 reads CASSPTSGRAVETQYF. DNA of the CDR3: TGTGCCAGCAGCCCTACTAGCGGGAGGGCCGTAGAGACCCAGTACTTC.

CDR3 DNA sequence: TGTGCCAGCAGCCAAGGGACTAGCGGGAGTTACGAGCAGTACTTC. As protein: CASSQGTSGSYEQYF. V usage is TRBV3-1 (or the pseudogene TRBV3-2) and J usage is TRBJ2-7; 13 bases are a match to TRBD2. The CDR3 loop spans 15 amino acids. Germline CDR1 and CDR2: LGHDT and YNNKEL (reference sequence). V lost 1 base, J lost 4 bases, and 1 base stayed unmatched.

The chain has TRBV24-1 and TRBJ2-3, with D perhaps TRBD2 (5 bases). CDR1 KGHDR and CDR2 SFDVKD come from the germline V gene. The CDR3 is 13 amino acids. V dropped 5 bases and J dropped 3 bases, with 8 bases sitting between them. As DNA, the CDR3 is TGTGCCACCAGTGCTGGAGGAACAGATACGCAGTATTTT. This translates into CATSAGGTDTQYF.

This clone was counted once. The genes are TRBV10-3 and TRBJ2-7; 10 nucleotides line up with TRBD1. This CDR3 contains 16 residues. The germline CDR1 and CDR2 sequences are ENHRY and SYGVKD. J lost 4 bases, V lost 1 base, and 7 bases had no gene match. CDR3 DNA: TGTGCCATCAGTGAGTTCGGACAGGGGGGGGTTTACGAGCAGTACTTC. It translates to CAISEFGQGGVYEQYF.

This clone was counted a single time. The V and J genes are TRBV5-4 and TRBJ2-4, with 9 bases identical to TRBD2. Germline trimming cut 5 bases from V and 1 base from J; bases unmatched to any gene: 7. CDR3 size: 16 residues. Germline values: CDR1 SGHNT, CDR2 YYREEE (reference sequence). The CDR3 protein is CASSFSGSGAKNIQYF. Here the CDR3 DNA reads TGTGCCAGCAGTTTTAGCGGGAGTGGGGCCAAAAACATTCAGTACTTC. Full variable domain (remainder filled in from reference TRBV5-4 and TRBJ2-4): ETGVTQSPTHLIKTRGQQVTLRCSSQSGHNTVSWYQQALGQGPQFIFQYYREEENGRGNFPPRFSGLQFPNYSSELNVNALELDDSALYLCASSFSGSGAKNIQYFGAGTRLSVL.

This chain uses TRBV6-5 with TRBJ1-5; TRBD1 is a possible D gene (6 bases). Germline V gene sequence: CDR1 MNHEY, CDR2 SVGAGI. Trimming removed 6 bases from V and 5 bases from J, with 14 bases in between. The CDR3 has 14 amino acids. CDR3 sequence: CASRPGTQYQPQHF. CDR3 in DNA: TGTGCCAGCAGGCCCGGGACACAATATCAGCCCCAGCATTTT.

This sequence joins TRBV5-8 and TRBJ1-1; D is uncertain. The CDR3 loop spans 13 amino acids. V lost 0 bases to trimming and J lost 1 base, with 4 bases between them. Germline lookup yields CDR1 SGHTS and CDR2 YDEGEE. In nucleotides, the CDR3 is TGTGCCAGCAGCTTGGCCGGGAACACTGAAGCTTTCTTT. Its translation: CASSLAGNTEAFF. The full variable domain, its missing parts supplied by reference TRBV5-8 and TRBJ1-1, is EAGVTQSPTHLIKTRGQQATLRCSPISGHTSVYWYQQALGLGLQFLLWYDEGEERNRGNFPPRFSGRQFPNYSSELNVNALELEDSALYLCASSLAGNTEAFFGQGTRLTVV.

By its share, this clone is medium-sized. The gene calls are TRBV7-9 and TRBJ2-3; TRBD2 is a possible D gene (6 bases). Trimming pared 2 bases from V and 4 bases from J, leaving 10 bases between. The CDR3 totals 14 residues. Germline CDR1 is SEHNR and CDR2 is FQNEAQ (reference sequence). CDR3 amino acids: CASSLWRGPDTQYF. CDR3 nucleotides: TGTGCCAGCAGCTTATGGAGGGGTCCAGATACGCAGTATTTT.

The chain couples TRBV6-1 to TRBJ2-7; 7 nucleotides match TRBD2. Germline CDR1 is MNHNS and CDR2 is SASEGT. V lost 3 bases to trimming and J lost 4 bases; unmatched junction nucleotides: 12. The CDR3 runs to 16 residues. The CDR3 loop is CASSEQLAPVGYEQYF. For the CDR3, the DNA is TGTGCCAGCAGTGAGCAACTAGCGCCGGTTGGGTACGAGCAGTACTTC.

The chain uses TRBV19 and TRBJ2-1; 9 bases are a match to TRBD1. V lost 7 bases and J lost 7; bases outside the gene matches: 5. The CDR3 has 13 residues. Germline CDR1 is LNHDA and CDR2 is SQIVND (reference sequence). The DNA of the CDR3 is TGTGCCAGTACCCCTGGGACAGGGAATGAGCAGTTCTTC. Residues: CASTPGTGNEQFF.

The chain links TRBV11-3 to TRBJ2-7, with D tentatively TRBD1 (5 bases). CDR3 size: 14 residues. Germline V CDR1 and CDR2: SGHNT, YENEEA. Trimming cost V 1 base and J 6 bases, with 13 bases left between them. The CDR3 DNA reads TGTGCCAGCAGCTTAGGAGCAGGGTCGGGCGAGCAGTACTTC. This encodes CASSLGAGSGEQYF.

This chain connects TRBV29-1 to TRBJ1-2, with D possibly being TRBD1 (5 bases). There are 12 residues in the CDR3. V was shortened by 6 bases and J by 4 bases, with 12 bases between the two germline ends. Germline values: CDR1 SQVTM, CDR2 ANQGSEA. CDR3 DNA: TGCAGCGTCGTTGACAGAATCTATGGCTACACCTTC. Amino acid sequence: CSVVDRIYGYTF.

The rearrangement links TRBV21-1 to TRBJ1-2. TRBV21-1 is listed as a pseudogene. This CDR3 is built from 15 residues. The CDR3 is CASSSQGALPYGYTF. Here the CDR3 DNA reads TGTGCCAGCAGCTCCCAAGGAGCCTTACCCTATGGCTACACCTTC.

The chain employs TRBV11-2 and TRBJ2-7, with D tentatively TRBD2 (5 bases). The CDR3 spans 15 residues. CDR1 and CDR2 (germline): SGHAT, FQNNGV. V was cut by 7 bases and J by 1 base, with 17 bases left in between. The CDR3 here is CASTGLRTGSYEQYF. The CDR3 region has the DNA TGTGCCAGCACGGGCCTCAGGACGGGATCCTACGAGCAGTACTTC.

The rearrangement uses TRBV7-9 and TRBJ1-1, with a tentative D call TRBD1 (5 bases). Germline assignment: CDR1 SEHNR and CDR2 FQNEAQ (reference sequence). V was trimmed by 0 bases and J by 2 bases, leaving 10 bases between them. This CDR3 contains 15 residues. The CDR3 bases are TGTGCCAGCAGCTTAGCCCTCGGGGGAAACACTGAAGCTTTCTTT. Translated: CASSLALGGNTEAFF.

The chain couples TRBV7-9 to TRBJ1-2, with D perhaps TRBD1 (6 bases). The V end lost 5 bases, the J end lost 2 bases, and 6 bases lay between the germline ends. Germline values: CDR1 SEHNR, CDR2 FQNEAQ (reference sequence). The CDR3 runs to 12 residues. The CDR3 region is CASSQGNYGYTF. In DNA form, the CDR3 reads TGTGCCAGCAGCCAGGGGAACTATGGCTACACCTTC.

CDR3 residues: CASSQRTSGPTDTQYF. The CDR3 DNA sequence: TGTGCCAGCAGCCAAAGAACTAGCGGACCCACAGATACGCAGTATTTT. J is TRBJ2-3 and V is TRBV7-9; 8 bases are a match to TRBD2. The CDR3 is 16 amino acids. V gave up 5 bases and J gave up 2 bases; unmatched junction bases: 9. Germline lookup yields CDR1 SEHNR and CDR2 FQNEAQ (reference sequence).

For the CDR3, the DNA is TGTGCCAGCAGCAACCGACAGGGGGTGGGGGAGACCCAGTACTTC. Its protein product is CASSNRQGVGETQYF. This chain connects TRBV11-3 to TRBJ2-5, with 9 bases that match TRBD1. CDR3 length: 15 amino acids. The V segment lost 5 bases and the J segment 5 bases; nucleotides outside the gene matches: 9. Germline V gene data show CDR1 as SGHNT and CDR2 as YENEEA.

The genes are TRBV28 and TRBJ1-1; D might be TRBD1 (6 bases). The CDR3 runs to 11 residues. Germline V gene lookup returns CDR1 MDHEN and CDR2 SYDVKM. Trimming removed 6 bases from V and 11 bases from J, with 13 bases in between. The CDR3 is CASSLTGLAFF. CDR3 nucleotide sequence: TGTGCCAGCAGCCTTACAGGGTTGGCTTTCTTT. The variable domain in full, completed from reference TRBV28 and TRBJ1-1, reads DVKVTQSSRYLVKRTGEKVFLECVQDMDHENMFWYRQDPGLGLRLIYFSYDVKMKEKGDIPEGYSVSREKKERFSLILESASTNQTSMYLCASSLTGLAFFGQGTRLTVV.